The sequence of this T cell receptor beta chain was determined in a study of control samples from healthy donors and cancer patients (dated by TCRdb to 2018 to 2020). Library preparation was by the immunoSEQ multiplex PCR assay. Entries here come from immuneACCESS through TCRdb and include only in-frame sequences with V and J called. Some clones fail to appear in such tables; in the studies checked, an unresolved V gene covers under half of the shortfall, and the cause of the remainder is unknown. The sample records some 23,000 clones, more than 80% of which are singletons. The ten largest clones represent 38% of the sample. Trimming accounts for 7 bases at V and 6 bases at J, while the number of junction bases matched to no gene is 6. Including cysteine and phenylalanine, the CDR3 has 14 amino acids. The kept DNA is CDR3 alone, 42 bases in frame from the first base. Points on this clone: What antigen it recognizes has not been identified. No much larger clonotype is one base removed from it; base qualities were not supplied.

Recombination joined TRBV23-1 with TRBJ1-5; TRBD1 matches 10 bases in the middle. TRBV23-1 is an open reading frame whose function is uncertain. This TCR was recovered from a man aged 55 to 70 with head and neck cancer. Sequencing was done on a sample of PBMCs. The nucleotides are TGCGCCAGCACCCCGGGACAGGGGTGTCAGCCCCAGCATTTT. The resulting protein is CASTPGQGCQPQHF.